This TCR beta chain was obtained from a study of early T cells in non-severe SARS-CoV-2 infection. Study context: Sequencing of bulk RNA from unsorted whole blood was done, without chain pairing.

The CDR3 is 14 amino acids. This clonotype was found many times. One entry per CDR3 protein, called by TCRdb with MiXCR from the 5' RACE reads. The repertoire holds around 25,000 distinct CDR3 sequences, with about 2.7% as singletons. The clonotype was recovered from an adult who was a healthcare worker with PCR-confirmed SARS-CoV-2 infection or an uninfected control (not recorded which). The sequencing sample was made of whole blood. V and J are TRBV21-1 and TRBJ2-5; the D call in the table, TRBD1, was not verified against the DNA. TRBV21-1 is assigned pseudogene status. CDR3 loop: CARADSQSQETQYF. The CDR3 region has the DNA TGTGCCAGGGCCGACAGCCAATCCCAAGAGACCCAGTACTTC.